This TCR beta chain was identified in a study of T-cell reconstitution after alpha-beta-depleted transplantation in children. This CDR3 comprises 14 residues. Trimming took off 3 bases at V and 6 bases at J, with 14 bases between the two ends. Germline V gene lookup returns CDR1 MNHEY and CDR2 SMNVEV (reference sequence). Whole-study results and caveats: Surviving recipient cells, namely T cells and thymic progenitors, were the source of high day-60 TCRbeta diversity in some patients.

Molecular barcoding with unique molecular identifiers was used for the TCRbeta library. TCRdb ran MiXCR on the PCR reads and lists one entry per CDR3 protein. Among hundreds of thousands of distinct CDR3 sequences, about 10% were seen once, and the ten largest hold 2% to 2.5%. This clonotype was observed at least ten times. Antigen unknown. The chain is built from TRBV27 and TRBJ1-2, with a weak D call TRBD1 (6 bases). This TCR was sampled from a child under 10 years old with inherited bone marrow failure, due to receive a stem cell transplant. The material was PBMCs, obtained before TCRalphabeta/CD19-depleted stem cell transplant. CDR3 amino acids: CASSFNRAKNGYTF. The CDR3 region has the DNA TGTGCCAGCAGTTTTAACAGGGCGAAAAATGGCTACACCTTC.